This TCR beta chain was captured by sequencing in a study of regulatory dendritic cells for organ transplantation. For this clone: The antigen is unknown.

Libraries were prepared by immunoSEQ multiplex PCR; TCRdb keeps only in-frame clonotypes and omits some of them. Of some 40,000 clones in the sample, about 89% are singletons; the top ten hold over 0.095%. Study results and limitations: Between individuals, the alloreactive memory CD8+ T cell pool differed considerably. Resting memory CD8+ T cells held the most alloreactive clonotypes.

FACS sorted CD4+ or CD8+ T cells into CD45RA+ naive and CD45RO+ memory. The sample comprised naive CD8+ T cells from blood. Specified subset: CD45RA+ naive T cells. This TCR came from a human donor in good health.

CDR3 in DNA: TGTGCCAGTAGTGAGAAGCCTAGCTGGAATGAGCAGTTCTTC. Protein: CASSEKPSWNEQFF. The genes are TRBV19 and TRBJ2-1; a weak D match, TRBD2 (5 bases). This CDR3 has 14 residues. V was cut by 5 bases and J by 7 bases, with 15 bases left in between. CDR1 and CDR2 (germline): LNHDA, SQIVND (reference sequence).